A selection of T cell receptor beta chains follows, all from one sample in a study of T cells in Graves' hyperthyroidism and ophthalmopathy. TCRdb fed the multiplex PCR reads into MiXCR, producing one record per CDR3 protein. Of more than 450,000 distinct CDR3 sequences detected, approximately 14% appear once; the ten largest clones hold approximately 15%. The sequenced sample consisted of blood. Every receptor here comes from a woman between 40 and 50 years old with Graves' hyperthyroidism. The CDR3 runs from the conserved cysteine through the conserved F or W.

j_gene	v_gene	CDR3aa
TRBJ2-1	TRBV2	CASSGQPNGTSGGDEQFF
TRBJ2-1	TRBV20-1	CSARGLYNEQFF
TRBJ2-3	TRBV20-1	CSVMTQLLYTDTQYF
TRBJ1-5	TRBV6-5	CASSYSGGSNQPQHF
TRBJ2-7	TRBV20-1	CSARGRELSYEQYF
TRBJ2-7	TRBV9	CASSVALDSNYEQYF
TRBJ2-1	TRBV7-2	CASSSTSGGAEQFF
TRBJ1-2	TRBV20-1	CSATQSDAYGYTF
TRBJ2-7	TRBV10-2	CASSESGREYEQYF
TRBJ1-2	TRBV28	CASRTGGGYTF
TRBJ2-1	TRBV3-1	CASSQGLDNEQFF
TRBJ2-3	TRBV28	CASNRESPDTQYF
TRBJ2-5	TRBV10-3	CAISASKTSGSQGQETQYF
TRBJ2-1	TRBV5-1	CASSRDRGYNEQFF
TRBJ2-7	TRBV7-2	CASSFELAAAYEQYF
TRBJ1-1	TRBV10-3	CAISESENVRRNTEAFF
TRBJ1-1	TRBV7-2	CASSLDPQGSTEAFF
TRBJ2-2	TRBV20-1	CSARPGTSGSGNTGELFF
TRBJ1-5	TRBV28	CASRWGQGEYQPQHF
TRBJ2-5	TRBV10-2	CASSEARQETQYF
TRBJ2-1	TRBV27	CASSLFAGGPVNEQFF
TRBJ1-1	TRBV4-1	CASGQELGTEAFF
TRBJ2-1	TRBV25-1	CASSEGLGTSLYNEQFF
TRBJ1-1	TRBV6-1	CASSEAPGAEAFF
TRBJ2-3	TRBV7-2	CASSLVGTRRDTQYF
TRBJ2-1	TRBV5-5	CASSRLAGGRYNEQFF
TRBJ2-2	TRBV6-1	CASSPTSGRIDTGELFF
TRBJ2-3	TRBV24-1	CATSDTRIDTQYF
TRBJ2-5	TRBV5-1	CASSGDTGGGETQYF
TRBJ2-6	TRBV28	CASSFNSGANVLTF
TRBJ1-1	TRBV30	CAWRGAEAFF
TRBJ2-2	TRBV2	CASTGLAGGGELFF
TRBJ2-5	TRBV3-1	CASSQDRGLGIGETQYF
TRBJ2-1	TRBV14	CASSLRTGFNEQFF
TRBJ2-7	TRBV24-1	CATSDSGGADSEQYF
TRBJ2-2	TRBV11-2	CASSSASGVNTGELFF
TRBJ2-3	TRBV30	CAWSVFGFDTDTQYF
TRBJ1-2	TRBV28	CASRGMTDGYTF
TRBJ1-4	TRBV15	CATSRGDATNEKLFF
TRBJ2-4	TRBV4-1	CASSQGGRERNIQYF
TRBJ1-3	TRBV5-1	CASSVDRASGNTIYF
TRBJ2-3	TRBV10-2	CATAPTGDTQYF
TRBJ2-7	TRBV6-2/TRBV6-3	CASNLAGVPHEQYF
TRBJ2-4	TRBV27	CASSLGVDKSIQYF